A single sample gave rise to the 22 T cell receptor beta chains below, sequenced in a study of T cell responses to AZD1222 COVID-19 vaccine. Assay used: immunoSEQ multiplex PCR; TCRdb lists only in-frame clones, some missing. The table lists some 24,000 clones, around 87% of them singletons. The sample here was peripheral blood, taken 28 days after the second AZD1222 dose. The receptor set was obtained from an adult who received the AZD1222 COVID-19 vaccine.

The rearrangement joins TRBV18 to TRBJ2-1; TRBD2 aligns across 16 bases. With 4 bases clipped from V and 6 bases from J, the junction kept 9 bases outside the gene matches. The CDR3 length is 18 residues. From germline, CDR1 is KGHSH and CDR2 LQKENI. The CDR3, as DNA: TGTGCCAGCTCACTCCCGGGACTAGCGGGGGGGCCGGGCAATGAGCAGTTCTTC. It yields the protein CASSLPGLAGGPGNEQFF.

V usage is TRBV5-5 and J usage is TRBJ1-5; no firm D call. The CDR3 runs 14 residues. Trimming removed 4 bases at V and 1 base at J, with 9 bases between. Germline CDR1 is SGHKS and CDR2 is YYEKEE (reference sequence). This chain's CDR3 is CASSTPGSNQPQHF. CDR3 sequence (DNA): TGTGCCAGCAGCACGCCGGGCAGCAATCAGCCCCAGCATTTT.

This rearrangement joins TRBV19 to TRBJ1-2, with D maybe TRBD1 (5 bases). Trimming left V 7 bases short and J 4 bases short, with 16 bases between. The CDR3 totals 14 residues. Germline V gene sequence: CDR1 LNHDA, CDR2 SQIVND (reference sequence). For the CDR3, the DNA is TGTGCCAGTACCCCGTTGGACACGGGCTATGGCTACACCTTC. Translated: CASTPLDTGYGYTF.

The chain recombines TRBV7-8 with TRBJ1-1, with 8 bases aligning to TRBD1. This CDR3 spans 17 amino acids. Trimming cost V 0 bases and J 0 bases; bases outside gene matches: 6. The germline CDR1 and CDR2 sequences are SGHVS and FQNEAQ. The CDR3 bases are TGTGCCAGCAGCTTAGCCAGGGCAGGGGGCATGAACACTGAAGCTTTCTTT. Residues: CASSLARAGGMNTEAFF.

The chain has TRBV19 and TRBJ2-3, with a possible D match to TRBD1 (5 bases). The V and J ends lost 5 bases and 2 bases respectively, with 11 bases between them. The germline V gene encodes CDR1 LNHDA and CDR2 SQIVND (reference sequence). There are 14 residues in the CDR3. CDR3 in DNA: TGTGCCAGTAGTCGACAGTTTACCACAGATACGCAGTATTTT. Its protein is CASSRQFTTDTQYF.

The chain links TRBV7-3 to TRBJ2-2, with 9 bases fitting TRBD2. V trimming: 10 bases; J trimming: 4 bases; junction bases outside the gene matches: 7. CDR3 length: 14 residues. CDR1 SGHTA and CDR2 FQGTGA come from the germline V gene. CDR3 sequence (DNA): TGTGCCACCCGGGCGGGAGGGATCACCGGGGAGCTGTTTTTT. Protein: CATRAGGITGELFF.

The chain joins TRBV2 to TRBJ1-2; TRBD1 might be the D (5 bases). CDR3 length: 15 residues. Trimming left V 7 bases short and J 4 bases short, with 19 bases between. Germline loops: CDR1 SNHLY, CDR2 FYNNEI. Here the CDR3 reads CASTDGARALYGYTF. CDR3 coding DNA: TGTGCCAGCACCGATGGGGCCAGGGCCCTCTATGGCTACACCTTC. Full variable domain (rest looked up from reference TRBV2 and TRBJ1-2): EPEVTQTPSHQVTQMGQEVILRCVPISNHLYFYWYRQILGQKVEFLVSFYNNEISEKSEIFDDQFSVERPDGSNFTLKIRSTKLEDSAMYFCASTDGARALYGYTFGSGTRLTVV.

The chain links TRBV9 to TRBJ2-2; 7 nucleotides align to TRBD1. The CDR3 is made up of 16 amino acids. Losses at the gene ends were 1 base for V and 5 bases for J; bases not matched to a gene: 8. Germline V CDR1 and CDR2: SGDLS, YYNGEE. The CDR3 sequence: CASSVSSGTDTGELFF. The CDR3, as DNA: TGTGCCAGCAGCGTAAGTTCCGGGACAGATACCGGGGAGCTGTTTTTT. Based on the CDR3 plus reference TRBV9 and TRBJ2-2, the full variable domain is DSGVTQTPKHLITATGQRVTLRCSPRSGDLSVYWYQQSLDQGLQFLIQYYNGEERAKGNILERFSAQQFPDLHSELNLSSLELGDSALYFCASSVSSGTDTGELFFGEGSRLTVL.

The CDR3 sequence is CASSPGLAPPEQYF. DNA for the CDR3: TGTGCCAGCAGCCCAGGGCTAGCCCCTCCCGAGCAGTACTTC. The chain is built from TRBV4-2 and TRBJ2-7, with D possibly being TRBD1 or TRBD2 (5 bases each). This CDR3 is built from 14 residues. Trimming left V 4 bases short and J 6 bases short, with 16 bases between. Germline CDR1 reads LGHNA; CDR2 reads YNFKEQ.

The chain joins TRBV3-1 (or the pseudogene TRBV3-2) to TRBJ2-5; 10 nucleotides match TRBD1. The CDR3 runs to 20 residues. The trim removed 0 bases at V and 7 bases at J, leaving 20 bases unmatched. CDR1 and CDR2 (germline): LGHDT, YNNKEL (reference sequence). CDR3 bases: TGTGCCAGCAGCCAAGACTATAAGAACCCCCGACAGGGGGCGCGTGGGACCCAGTACTTC. This sequence encodes CASSQDYKNPRQGARGTQYF.

This clone came up once. The chain links TRBV5-5 to TRBJ1-1; D gene ambiguous. Germline lookup yields CDR1 SGHKS and CDR2 YYEKEE (reference sequence). The CDR3 runs 13 residues. V was pared by 4 bases and J by 0 bases, with 7 bases between. DNA for the CDR3: TGTGCCAGCAGCGTCCTCCTGAACACTGAAGCTTTCTTT. It encodes CASSVLLNTEAFF. Supplemented by reference TRBV5-5 and TRBJ1-1, the full variable domain reads DAGVTQSPTHLIKTRGQQVTLRCSPISGHKSVSWYQQVLGQGPQFIFQYYEKEERGRGNFPDRFSARQFPNYSSELNVNALLLGDSALYLCASSVLLNTEAFFGQGTRLTVV.

The chain employs TRBV12-3 or TRBV12-4 and TRBJ1-1; no definite D call. CDR3 size: 13 residues. V was pared by 6 bases and J by 1 base, with 9 bases between. CDR3 DNA: TGTGCCAGCAGCGTAAAGACGAACACTGAAGCTTTCTTT. It yields the protein CASSVKTNTEAFF.

The chain recombines TRBV23-1 with TRBJ1-1, with D perhaps TRBD1 (6 bases). TRBV23-1 is identified as an open reading frame with a role that is uncertain. The CDR3 length is 15 residues. V was clipped by 3 bases and J by 0 bases, with 11 bases between them. The CDR3 here is CASSHTQGLNTEAFF. The CDR3 DNA sequence: TGCGCCAGCAGTCATACCCAGGGGTTGAACACTGAAGCTTTCTTT.

The rearrangement joins TRBV29-1 to TRBJ2-2; D is perhaps TRBD2 (5 bases). This CDR3 has 14 amino acids. CDR1 and CDR2 (germline): SQVTM, ANQGSEA. Here the CDR3 reads CRTPNPRRTGELFF. CDR3 nucleotides: TGCAGAACCCCCAACCCCAGGAGGACCGGGGAGCTGTTTTTT.

The CDR3 reads CASRMTPQLKSPNGYTF. The CDR3 DNA is TGTGCCAGCAGGATGACGCCGCAATTGAAATCCCCCAATGGCTACACCTTC. The genes are TRBV27 and TRBJ1-2; D ambiguous. V was cut by 6 bases and J by 6 bases, with 26 bases left in between. Germline assignment: CDR1 MNHEY and CDR2 SMNVEV (reference sequence). The CDR3 loop spans 17 amino acids.

This clone was observed a single time. V and J are TRBV2 and TRBJ2-3; 13 positions match TRBD2. CDR1 SNHLY and CDR2 FYNNEI come from the germline V gene. The CDR3 contains 14 residues. Unmatched junction bases numbered 6, after V lost 11 bases and J lost 4 bases. CDR3 loop: CAGLGLAGADTQYF. Here the CDR3 DNA reads TGTGCCGGACTAGGACTAGCGGGAGCAGATACGCAGTATTTT.

This chain uses TRBV12-5 with TRBJ2-1, with a possible D match to TRBD1 (5 bases). The CDR3 loop spans 12 amino acids. Per germline, CDR1 LGHNT and CDR2 FRNRAP. V lost 3 bases, J lost 10 bases, and 10 bases lay in between. As DNA, the CDR3 is TGTGCTAGTGGTTTATTACAGGAGGAGCAGTTCTTC. Encoded protein: CASGLLQEEQFF.

The V and J genes are TRBV2 and TRBJ1-6; D gene unclear. V was trimmed by 2 bases and J by 7 bases, leaving 12 bases between them. Germline V lookup: CDR1 SNHLY, CDR2 FYNNEI. The CDR3 contains 15 residues. DNA of the CDR3: TGTGCCAGCAGTGAACCCGGCTTTTTGAATTCACCCCTCCACTTT. This translates into CASSEPGFLNSPLHF.

The chain has TRBV19 and TRBJ1-3, with D uncertain. Trimming shortened V by 6 bases and J by 2 bases, and 11 bases separated the two germline ends. CDR1 is LNHDA, CDR2 SQIVND, per germline (reference sequence). The CDR3 runs 14 residues. For the CDR3, the DNA is TGTGCCAGTAGCCTAGATCTGCCTGGAAACACCATATATTTT. Translated: CASSLDLPGNTIYF.

The rearrangement links TRBV27 to TRBJ2-7, with D unclear. Germline CDR1 reads MNHEY; CDR2 reads SMNVEV (reference sequence). The CDR3 spans 13 residues. Deletions cut 2 bases from V and 6 bases from J, with 11 bases between. The CDR3 DNA reads TGTGCCAGCAGTTTAAGTAGTATCGGCGAGCAGTACTTC. It translates to CASSLSSIGEQYF.

The gene calls are TRBV5-4 and TRBJ2-7; tentative D call: TRBD1 (6 bases). Trimming left V 2 bases short and J 4 bases short, with 7 bases between. Germline V gives CDR1 SGHNT, CDR2 YYREEE (reference sequence). The CDR3 extends over 12 amino acids. CDR3 region: CASSFQGYEQYF. For the CDR3, the DNA is TGTGCCAGCAGCTTCCAGGGGTACGAGCAGTACTTC.

The CDR3 sequence: CASSSKRGLGNTIYF. The DNA for the CDR3 is TGTGCCAGCAGTTCTAAAAGGGGGCTGGGAAACACCATATATTTT. The chain links TRBV28 to TRBJ1-3, with 7 positions matching TRBD1. J was trimmed by 4 bases and V by 4 bases; bases with no gene match: 7. CDR1 and CDR2 (germline): MDHEN, SYDVKM. The CDR3 length is 15 residues. The whole variable domain, remainder taken from reference TRBV28 and TRBJ1-3, is DVKVTQSSRYLVKRTGEKVFLECVQDMDHENMFWYRQDPGLGLRLIYFSYDVKMKEKGDIPEGYSVSREKKERFSLILESASTNQTSMYLCASSSKRGLGNTIYFGEGSWLTVV.